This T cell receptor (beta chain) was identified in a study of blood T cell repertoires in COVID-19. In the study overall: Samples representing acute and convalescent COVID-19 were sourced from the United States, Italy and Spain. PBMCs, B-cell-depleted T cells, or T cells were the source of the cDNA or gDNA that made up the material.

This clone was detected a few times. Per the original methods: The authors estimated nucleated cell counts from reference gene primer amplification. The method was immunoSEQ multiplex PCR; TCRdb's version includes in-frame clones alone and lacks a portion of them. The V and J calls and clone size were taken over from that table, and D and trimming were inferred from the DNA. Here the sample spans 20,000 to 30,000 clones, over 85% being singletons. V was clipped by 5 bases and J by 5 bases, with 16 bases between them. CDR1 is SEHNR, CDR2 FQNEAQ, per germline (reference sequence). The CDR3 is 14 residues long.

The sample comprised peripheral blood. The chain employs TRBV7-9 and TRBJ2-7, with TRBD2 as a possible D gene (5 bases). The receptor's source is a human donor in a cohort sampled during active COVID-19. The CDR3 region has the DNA TGTGCCAGCAGCGACCTAGGAGGTGCCCACGAGCAGTACTTC. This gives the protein CASSDLGGAHEQYF.